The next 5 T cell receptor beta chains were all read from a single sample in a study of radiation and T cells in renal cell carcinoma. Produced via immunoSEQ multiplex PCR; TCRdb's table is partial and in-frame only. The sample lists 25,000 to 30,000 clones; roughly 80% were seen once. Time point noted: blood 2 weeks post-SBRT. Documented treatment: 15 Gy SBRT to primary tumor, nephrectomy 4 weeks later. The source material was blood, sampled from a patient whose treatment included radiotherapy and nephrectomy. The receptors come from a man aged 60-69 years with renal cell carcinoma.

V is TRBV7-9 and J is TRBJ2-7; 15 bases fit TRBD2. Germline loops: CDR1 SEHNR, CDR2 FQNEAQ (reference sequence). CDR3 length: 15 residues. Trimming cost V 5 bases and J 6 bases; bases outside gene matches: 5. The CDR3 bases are TGTGCCAGCAGCAACGGACTAGCGGGAGGGGTCGAGCAGTACTTC. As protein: CASSNGLAGGVEQYF. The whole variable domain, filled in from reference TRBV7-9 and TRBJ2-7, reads DTGVSQNPRHKITKRGQNVTFRCDPISEHNRLYWYRQTLGQGPEFLTYFQNEAQLEKSRLLSDRFSAERPKGSFSTLEIQRTEQGDSAMYLCASSNGLAGGVEQYFGPGTRLTVT.

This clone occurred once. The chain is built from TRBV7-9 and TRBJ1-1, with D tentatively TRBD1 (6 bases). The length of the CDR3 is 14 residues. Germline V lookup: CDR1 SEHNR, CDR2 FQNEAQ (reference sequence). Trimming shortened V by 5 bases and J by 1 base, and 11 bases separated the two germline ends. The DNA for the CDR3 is TGTGCCAGCAGCACACAGGGAGGGAACACTGAAGCTTTCTTT. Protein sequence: CASSTQGGNTEAFF.

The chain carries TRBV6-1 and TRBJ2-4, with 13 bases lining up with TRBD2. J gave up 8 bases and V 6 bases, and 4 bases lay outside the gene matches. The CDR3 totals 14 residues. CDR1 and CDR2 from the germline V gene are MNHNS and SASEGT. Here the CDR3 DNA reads TGTGCCAGCAGACTAGCGGGAGGGGATGACATTCAGTACTTC. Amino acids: CASRLAGGDDIQYF.

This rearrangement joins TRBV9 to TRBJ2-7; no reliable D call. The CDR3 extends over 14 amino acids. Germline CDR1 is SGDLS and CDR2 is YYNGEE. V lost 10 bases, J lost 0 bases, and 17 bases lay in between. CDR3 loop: CASAHVTGSYEQYF. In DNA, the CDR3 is TGTGCCTCCGCCCACGTTACGGGCTCCTACGAGCAGTACTTC.

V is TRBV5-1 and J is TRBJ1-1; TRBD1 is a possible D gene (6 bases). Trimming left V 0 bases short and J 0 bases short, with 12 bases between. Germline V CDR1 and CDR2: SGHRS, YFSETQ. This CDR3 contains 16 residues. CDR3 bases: TGCGCCAGCAGCTTGGGCCCTGACAGGCTGAACACTGAAGCTTTCTTT. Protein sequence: CASSLGPDRLNTEAFF.